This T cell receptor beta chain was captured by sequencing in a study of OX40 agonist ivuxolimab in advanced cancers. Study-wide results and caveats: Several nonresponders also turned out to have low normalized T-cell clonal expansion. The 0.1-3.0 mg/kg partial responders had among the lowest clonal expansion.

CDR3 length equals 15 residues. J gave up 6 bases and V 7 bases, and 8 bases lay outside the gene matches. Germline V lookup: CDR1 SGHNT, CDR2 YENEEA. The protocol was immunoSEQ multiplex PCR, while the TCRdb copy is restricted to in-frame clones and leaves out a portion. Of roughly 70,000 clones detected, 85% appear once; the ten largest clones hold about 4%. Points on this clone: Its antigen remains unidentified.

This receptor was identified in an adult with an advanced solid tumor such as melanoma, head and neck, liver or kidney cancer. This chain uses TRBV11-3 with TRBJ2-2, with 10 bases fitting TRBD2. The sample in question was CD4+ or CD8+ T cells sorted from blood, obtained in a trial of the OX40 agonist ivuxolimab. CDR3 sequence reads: CASTEGSGGAGELFF. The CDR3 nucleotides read TGTGCCAGCACCGAAGGGAGCGGGGGGGCCGGGGAGCTGTTTTTT.